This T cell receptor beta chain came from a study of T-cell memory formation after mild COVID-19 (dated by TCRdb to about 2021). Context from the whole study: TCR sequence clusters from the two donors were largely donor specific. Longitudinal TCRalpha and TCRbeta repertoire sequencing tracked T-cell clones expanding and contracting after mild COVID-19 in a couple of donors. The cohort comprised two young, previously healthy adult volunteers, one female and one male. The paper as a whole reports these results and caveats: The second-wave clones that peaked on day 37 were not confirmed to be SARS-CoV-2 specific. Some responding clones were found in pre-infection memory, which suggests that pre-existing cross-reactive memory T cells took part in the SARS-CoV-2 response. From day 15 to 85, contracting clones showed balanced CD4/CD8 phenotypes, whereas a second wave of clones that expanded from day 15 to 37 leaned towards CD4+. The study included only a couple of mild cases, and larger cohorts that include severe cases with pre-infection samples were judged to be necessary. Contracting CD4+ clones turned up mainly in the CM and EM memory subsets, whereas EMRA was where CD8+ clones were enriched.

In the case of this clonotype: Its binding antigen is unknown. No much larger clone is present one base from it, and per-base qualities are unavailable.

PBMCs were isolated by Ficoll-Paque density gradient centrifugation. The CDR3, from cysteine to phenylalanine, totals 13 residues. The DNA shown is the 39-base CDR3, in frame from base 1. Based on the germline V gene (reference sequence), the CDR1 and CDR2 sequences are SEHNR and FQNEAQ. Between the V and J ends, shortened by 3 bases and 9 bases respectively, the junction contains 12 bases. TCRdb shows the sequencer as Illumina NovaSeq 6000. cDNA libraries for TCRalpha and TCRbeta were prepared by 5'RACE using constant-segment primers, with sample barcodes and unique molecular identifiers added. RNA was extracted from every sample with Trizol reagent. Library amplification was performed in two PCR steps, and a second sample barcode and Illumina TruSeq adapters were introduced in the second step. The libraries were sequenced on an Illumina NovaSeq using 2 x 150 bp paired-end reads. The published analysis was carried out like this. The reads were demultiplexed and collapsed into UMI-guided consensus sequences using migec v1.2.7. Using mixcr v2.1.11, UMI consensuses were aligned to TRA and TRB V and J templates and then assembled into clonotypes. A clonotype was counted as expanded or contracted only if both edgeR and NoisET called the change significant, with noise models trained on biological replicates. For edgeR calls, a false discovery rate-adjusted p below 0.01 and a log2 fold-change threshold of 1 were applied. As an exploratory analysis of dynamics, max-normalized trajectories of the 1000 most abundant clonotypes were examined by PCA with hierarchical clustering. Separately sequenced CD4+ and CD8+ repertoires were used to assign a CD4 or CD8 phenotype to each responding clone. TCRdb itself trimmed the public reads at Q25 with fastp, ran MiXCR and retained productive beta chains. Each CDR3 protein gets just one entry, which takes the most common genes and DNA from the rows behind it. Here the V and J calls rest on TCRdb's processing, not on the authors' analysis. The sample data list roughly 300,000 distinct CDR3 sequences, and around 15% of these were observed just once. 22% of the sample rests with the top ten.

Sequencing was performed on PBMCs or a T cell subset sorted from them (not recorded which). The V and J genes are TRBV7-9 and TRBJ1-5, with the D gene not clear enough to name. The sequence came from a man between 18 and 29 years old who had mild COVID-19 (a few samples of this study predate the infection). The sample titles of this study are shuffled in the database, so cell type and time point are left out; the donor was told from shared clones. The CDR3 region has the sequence CASSFKGNWPQHF. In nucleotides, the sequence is TGTGCCAGCAGCTTTAAGGGTAATTGGCCCCAGCATTTT.